These T cell receptor beta chains were read from a single sample in a study of radiotherapy plus CTLA-4 blockade in lung cancer. TCRdb's table, derived via immunoSEQ multiplex PCR, lists solely in-frame clones and lacks some. Of about 120,000 clones in the sample, more than 65% were seen once. Sequencing was performed on peripheral blood, taken from a patient treated with radiotherapy plus ipilimumab. The receptors shown here come from a human donor with non-small cell lung cancer that progressed on radiotherapy plus ipilimumab. Some clones in this sample may be carry-over from other donors' samples. CDR3s include the opening cysteine and the closing phenylalanine or tryptophan. The order of the fields is J gene, V gene, D gene, clone size, CDR3 DNA, CDR3 protein. D genes are given only for firm matches. The size of a clone is reported for some rows only, either as once, few or many, or as a class for expanded clones.

>TRBJ2-7|TRBV15|TRBD1|.
TGTGCCACCAGCAGAGATGGTAGGACAGGTCCGCAGTACTTC
CATSRDGRTGPQYF
>TRBJ2-5|TRBV29-1|TRBD1|.
TGCAGCGTCAACCGGGACAGTACCAAGACCCAGTACTTC
CSVNRDSTKTQYF
>TRBJ2-7|TRBV28|TRBD1|once
TGTGCCAGCAGTGCAAACCTTGGACAGGGTGGGCCTGGCGAGCAGTACTTC
CASSANLGQGGPGEQYF
>TRBJ2-1|TRBV20-1|.|.
TGCAGTGCTCGGGACACCGAGCAGTTCTTC
CSARDTEQFF
>TRBJ1-2|TRBV5-8|TRBD1|.
TGTGCCAGCAGCTTTGGACAGGGGGCTTACTATGGCTACACCTTC
CASSFGQGAYYGYTF
>TRBJ2-7|TRBV7-9|.|.
TGTGCCAGCAGCTTCACCCGGGACTTCACGTACGAGCAGTACTTC
CASSFTRDFTYEQYF
>TRBJ2-5|TRBV2|.|.
TGTGCCAGCAGTGGGGCTAGGGGTCAAGAGACCCAGTACTTC
CASSGARGQETQYF
>TRBJ2-3|TRBV18|.|.
TGTGCCAGCTCACCCCTTAGCACAGATACGCAGTATTTT
CASSPLSTDTQYF
>TRBJ1-1|TRBV6-5|.|.
TGTGCCAGCAGTTACTCGGGAGGGACGGGCGCTGAAGCTTTCTTT
CASSYSGGTGAEAFF
>TRBJ2-7|TRBV7-2|.|.
TGTGCCAGCAGCTCCCAGGGTTACGAGCAGTACTTC
CASSSQGYEQYF
>TRBJ1-1|TRBV19|.|.
TGTGCCAGTACCGCTGGACCCGGGAGGGGCACTGAAGCTTTCTTT
CASTAGPGRGTEAFF
>TRBJ2-7|TRBV18|TRBD2|.
TGTGCCAGCGCTACTAGCGGCTCCTACGAGCAGTACTTC
CASATSGSYEQYF
>TRBJ2-5|TRBV28|.|.
TGTGCCAGCAGTTTGTGGGGGCGACGGATCCAAGAGACCCAGTACTTC
CASSLWGRRIQETQYF
>TRBJ2-7|TRBV6-6|.|.
TGTGCCAGCAGTTACTCGACGGACTCCTACGAGCAGTACTTC
CASSYSTDSYEQYF
>TRBJ2-7|TRBV4-1|TRBD2|once
TGCGCCAGCAGCCGTTCTAGCGGGGGGTACTACGAGCAGTACTTC
CASSRSSGGYYEQYF
>TRBJ2-2|TRBV19|.|.
TGTGCCAGTAGGCAACAAGCTTACAGGGTCCTGGACGCCGGGGAGCTGTTTTTT
CASRQQAYRVLDAGELFF
>TRBJ2-7|TRBV7-8|.|.
TGTGCCAGCAGCCCTAACTACGAGCAGTACTTC
CASSPNYEQYF
>TRBJ2-2|TRBV19|TRBD1|.
TGTGCCAGCCTCAGACAGGGGAACACCGGGGAGCTGTTTTTT
CASLRQGNTGELFF
>TRBJ1-1|TRBV29-1|.|.
TGCAGCGCTCCTAAAACGGGGGGATCCACTGAAGCTTTCTTT
CSAPKTGGSTEAFF
>TRBJ2-3|TRBV9|TRBD2|.
TGTGCCAGCAGCGAAAGACTAGCGTTAGATACGCAGTATTTT
CASSERLALDTQYF
>TRBJ1-5|TRBV7-2|TRBD1|.
TGTGCCAGCAGCTACGGGACAGGGGGGCAGCCCCAGCATTTT
CASSYGTGGQPQHF
>TRBJ1-4|TRBV6-6|TRBD1|.
TGTGCCAGCAGCCGTCCCGGGACAGGGGTGTGGGAAAAACTGTTTTTT
CASSRPGTGVWEKLFF
>TRBJ1-1|TRBV7-6|.|few
TGTGCCAGCAGCTCCTTGACGGGGAACACTGAAGCTTTCTTT
CASSSLTGNTEAFF
>TRBJ2-5|TRBV2|.|.
TGTGCCAGCAGGACTCCCCTAGGAGACCAAGAGACCCAGTACTTC
CASRTPLGDQETQYF
>TRBJ1-5|TRBV30|TRBD1|.
TGTGCCTGGAGTGGATCAGGGGGCGCTCAGCAGCCCCAGCATTTT
CAWSGSGGAQQPQHF
>TRBJ1-2|TRBV30|.|.
TGTGCCTGGAGTGTAATGGCAGGCTATGGCTACACCTTC
CAWSVMAGYGYTF
>TRBJ1-5|TRBV6-4|TRBD1|.
TGTGCCAGCAGTGCCCCGGGACAGGACAATCAGCCCCAGCATTTT
CASSAPGQDNQPQHF
>TRBJ2-7|TRBV4-1|.|.
TGCGCCAGCAGCCTCGGCCAGGGTCCCGACTACGAGCAGTACTTC
CASSLGQGPDYEQYF
>TRBJ1-1|TRBV11-2|.|.
TGTGCCAGCAGCTTAGTGACGGCTAACACTGAAGCTTTCTTT
CASSLVTANTEAFF
>TRBJ2-2|TRBV7-3|.|few
TGTGCCAGCAGCTTTGGAGGGTCCGGGGAGCTGTTTTTT
CASSFGGSGELFF